This T cell receptor beta chain was recovered during a study of blood T cells in healthy people across ages. This CDR3 comprises 15 residues. Per the germline V gene, CDR1 is SEHNR and CDR2 is FQNEAQ (reference sequence). This clonotype came up once. PCR was performed a second time for about 7 to 12 cycles using a sample-barcoded 5' primer and a J-beta primer mix. TCRdb reanalysed the 5' RACE reads using MiXCR and keeps one entry per CDR3 protein. This sample has hundreds of thousands of distinct CDR3 sequences, with roughly 60% found just once. The chain has TRBV7-9 and TRBJ2-4; D may be TRBD2 (5 bases). The assigned J gene may be wrong: the sequence end matches TRBJ2-7 better. This sequence was found in a man aged 30 to 39 in good health. Sequencing used blood. CDR3 region: CASSPRSGGGYEQYF. The CDR3 coding sequence is TGTGCCAGCAGCCCAAGATCGGGCGGAGGCTACGAGCAGTACTTC.